Listed here are 8 T cell receptor beta chains from one sample, sequenced in a study of monozygotic twins with inflammatory bowel disease. TCRdb re-called the 5' RACE reads, yielding one record per CDR3 amino acid sequence without DNA. The sample features 330,000 or so distinct CDR3 sequences, with approximately 2% in its top ten. Source material: blood. The receptors originated from a human donor with ulcerative colitis or Crohn's disease, or a healthy co-twin of an affected twin (not recorded which).

The chain recombines TRBV20-1 with TRBJ2-7; the TCRdb D gene call, TRBD2, has no DNA to confirm it. The CDR3 totals 15 residues. The germline gives CDR1 DFQATT, CDR2 SNEGSKA (reference sequence). CDR3 residues: CSAEETSGLSYEQYF.

The chain employs TRBV27 and TRBJ2-1. Germline lookup yields CDR1 MNHEY and CDR2 SMNVEV (reference sequence). This CDR3 comprises 15 residues. The CDR3 here is CASSLAMLYNNEQFF.

CDR3 loop: CSVEEAGDEAFF. The chain uses TRBV29-1 and TRBJ1-1; the TCRdb D gene call, TRBD1, has no DNA to confirm it. The germline gives CDR1 SQVTM, CDR2 ANQGSEA. This CDR3 is 12 amino acids long. The whole variable domain, remainder taken from reference TRBV29-1 and TRBJ1-1, is SAVISQKPSRDICQRGTSLTIQCQVDSQVTMMFWYRQQPGQSLTLIATANQGSEATYESGFVIDKFPISRPNLTFSTLTVSNMSPEDSSIYLCSVEEAGDEAFFGQGTRLTVV.

The rearrangement joins TRBV2 to TRBJ1-6. Germline V gene data show CDR1 as SNHLY and CDR2 as FYNNEI. The length of the CDR3 is 13 residues. CDR3 sequence reads: CASSEQSRSPLHF.

J is TRBJ1-6 and V is TRBV5-1. Germline CDR1 and CDR2: SGHRS and YFSETQ. The CDR3 has 15 residues. The CDR3 is CASSLAGLRDSPLHF.

CDR3: CASSSGRSEQYF. V and J are TRBV10-3 and TRBJ2-7; TCRdb gives TRBD2 as the D gene, but with no DNA this cannot be confirmed. The CDR3 contains 12 residues. The germline V gene has CDR1 ENHRY and CDR2 SYGVKD.

This rearrangement joins TRBV29-1 to TRBJ2-7; the D call from TCRdb, TRBD1, cannot be confirmed without DNA. From germline, CDR1 is SQVTM and CDR2 ANQGSEA. The CDR3 covers 12 residues. CDR3 sequence: CSGRDRAYEQYF.

The J gene is TRBJ1-5, the V gene TRBV16. The V gene's germline CDR1 is KGHSY and CDR2 FQNENV. This CDR3 spans 15 amino acids. The CDR3 region is CASSQSGTANQPQHF.